The clone carrying this T cell receptor beta chain was picked up a small number of times. Antigen specificity is unknown. The data belong to a study of T-cell reconstitution after alpha-beta-depleted transplantation in children. Study results and limitations: A year had passed since transplant, and T-cell counts and diversity by then came mostly from newly produced T cells. Several hundred rapidly expanded clones from non-depleted graft cells reportedly supplied alpha-beta T cells about two months post-transplant.

V was cut by 1 base and J by 9 bases, with 10 bases left in between. Germline loops: CDR1 SGHDT, CDR2 YYEEEE. The CDR3 has 12 residues. Using unique molecular identifiers, the investigators prepared the TCRbeta library. MiXCR, applied by TCRdb to the PCR reads, yields one record per CDR3 protein. The sample lists hundreds of thousands of distinct CDR3 sequences; about 12% were seen once. This TCR derives from a girl aged 2 to 9 with congenital amegakaryocytic thrombocytopenia, due to receive a stem cell transplant. Material: PBMCs, obtained before TCRalphabeta/CD19-depleted stem cell transplant. The chain links TRBV5-6 to TRBJ1-1, with D unresolved. This CDR3 is CASSLMDGKAFF. CDR3 DNA: TGTGCCAGCAGCTTGATGGACGGAAAAGCTTTCTTT. The full variable domain, rest sourced from reference TRBV5-6 and TRBJ1-1, is DAGVTQSPTHLIKTRGQQVTLRCSPKSGHDTVSWYQQALGQGPQFIFQYYEEEERQRGNFPDRFSGHQFPNYSSELNVNALLLGDSALYLCASSLMDGKAFFGQGTRLTVV.